This T cell receptor beta chain originates from a study of a mutant IDH1 vaccine in newly diagnosed glioma. Repertoires were generated with immunoSEQ multiplex PCR, while TCRdb's copy carries only in-frame clones and drops some. This sample has about 44,000 clones, with under 95% found just once. The time point is: week 23, last vaccination. Vaccination comprised doses that each held 300 ug of mutant IDH1 20-mer peptide, plus topical imiquimod. Germline values: CDR1 SGHTA, CDR2 FQGTGA. With V trimmed by 5 bases and J by 2 bases, 2 bases remained unmatched. This CDR3 is 14 amino acids long. On this clone: Its cognate antigen is unknown.

The clonotype comes from a man aged 50 to 59 with glioma. This rearrangement joins TRBV7-3 to TRBJ2-3, with 9 bases fitting TRBD2. The source material was PBMCs, sampled from a glioma patient whose treatment included an IDH1 peptide vaccine. This CDR3 reads CASSLAGTTDTQYF. Here the CDR3 DNA reads TGTGCCAGCAGCCTAGCGGGGACCACAGATACGCAGTATTTT.